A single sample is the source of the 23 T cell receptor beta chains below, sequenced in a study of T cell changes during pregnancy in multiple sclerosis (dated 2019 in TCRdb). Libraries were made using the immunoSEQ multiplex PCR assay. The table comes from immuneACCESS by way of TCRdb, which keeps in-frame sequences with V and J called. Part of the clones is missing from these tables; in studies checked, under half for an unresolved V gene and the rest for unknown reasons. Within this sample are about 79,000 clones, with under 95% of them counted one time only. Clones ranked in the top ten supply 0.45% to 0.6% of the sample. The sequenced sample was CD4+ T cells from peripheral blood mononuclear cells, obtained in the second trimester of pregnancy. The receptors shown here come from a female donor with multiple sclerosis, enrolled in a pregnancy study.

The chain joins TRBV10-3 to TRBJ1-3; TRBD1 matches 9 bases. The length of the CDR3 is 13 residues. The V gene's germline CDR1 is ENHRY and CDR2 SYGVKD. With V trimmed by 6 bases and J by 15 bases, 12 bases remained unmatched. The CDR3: CAIRDRGVRAAYF. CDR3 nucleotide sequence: TGTGCCATCAGGGACAGGGGAGTCAGAGCCGCATATTTT.

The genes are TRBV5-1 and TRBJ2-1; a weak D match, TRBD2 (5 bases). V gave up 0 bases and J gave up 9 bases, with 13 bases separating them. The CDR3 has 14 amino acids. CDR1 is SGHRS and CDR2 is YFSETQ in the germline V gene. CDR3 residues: CASSLVAEAGEQFF. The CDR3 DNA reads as TGCGCCAGCAGCTTGGTGGCGGAGGCTGGTGAGCAGTTCTTC.

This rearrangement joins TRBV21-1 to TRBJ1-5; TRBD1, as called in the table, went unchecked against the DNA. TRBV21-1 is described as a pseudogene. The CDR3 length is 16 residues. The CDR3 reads CASSKVQQGAEEPQHF. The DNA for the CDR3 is TGTGCCAGCAGCAAAGTTCAACAGGGGGCTGAAGAGCCCCAGCATTTT.

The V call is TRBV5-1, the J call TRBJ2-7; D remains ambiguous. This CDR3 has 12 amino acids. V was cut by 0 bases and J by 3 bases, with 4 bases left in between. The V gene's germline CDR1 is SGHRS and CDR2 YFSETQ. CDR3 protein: CASSLGGYEQYF. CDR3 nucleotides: TGCGCCAGCAGCTTGGGAGGCTACGAGCAGTACTTC. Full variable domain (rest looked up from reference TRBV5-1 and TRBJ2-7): KAGVTQTPRYLIKTRGQQVTLSCSPISGHRSVSWYQQTPGQGLQFLFEYFSETQRNKGNFPGRFSGRQFSNSRSEMNVSTLELGDSALYLCASSLGGYEQYFGPGTRLTVT.

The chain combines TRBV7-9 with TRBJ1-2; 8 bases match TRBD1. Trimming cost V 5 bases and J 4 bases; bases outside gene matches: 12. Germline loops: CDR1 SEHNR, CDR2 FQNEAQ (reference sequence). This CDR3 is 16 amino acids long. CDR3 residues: CASSPQGDGGLYGYTF. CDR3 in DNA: TGTGCCAGCAGCCCACAGGGGGACGGGGGGCTCTATGGCTACACCTTC. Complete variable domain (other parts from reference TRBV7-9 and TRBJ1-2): DTGVSQNPRHKITKRGQNVTFRCDPISEHNRLYWYRQTLGQGPEFLTYFQNEAQLEKSRLLSDRFSAERPKGSFSTLEIQRTEQGDSAMYLCASSPQGDGGLYGYTFGSGTRLTVV.

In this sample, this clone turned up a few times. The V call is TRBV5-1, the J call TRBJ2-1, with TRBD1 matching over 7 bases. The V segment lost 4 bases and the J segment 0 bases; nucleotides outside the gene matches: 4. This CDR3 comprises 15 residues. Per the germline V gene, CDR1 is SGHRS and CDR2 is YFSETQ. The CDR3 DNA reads TGCGCCAGCAGCCTAGGACAGGCCTCCTACAATGAGCAGTTCTTC. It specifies CASSLGQASYNEQFF.

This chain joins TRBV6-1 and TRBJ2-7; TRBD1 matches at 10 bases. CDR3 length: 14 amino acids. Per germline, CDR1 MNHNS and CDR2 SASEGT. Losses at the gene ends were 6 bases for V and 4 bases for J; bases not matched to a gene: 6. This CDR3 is CASRIGTGDYEQYF. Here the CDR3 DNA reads TGTGCCAGCAGGATCGGGACAGGGGATTACGAGCAGTACTTC.

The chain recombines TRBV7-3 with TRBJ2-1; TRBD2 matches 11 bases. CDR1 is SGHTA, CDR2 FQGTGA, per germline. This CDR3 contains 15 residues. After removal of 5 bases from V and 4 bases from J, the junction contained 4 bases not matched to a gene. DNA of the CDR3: TGTGCCAGCAGCCCCCGACTAGCGGGGTACAATGAGCAGTTCTTC. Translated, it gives CASSPRLAGYNEQFF.

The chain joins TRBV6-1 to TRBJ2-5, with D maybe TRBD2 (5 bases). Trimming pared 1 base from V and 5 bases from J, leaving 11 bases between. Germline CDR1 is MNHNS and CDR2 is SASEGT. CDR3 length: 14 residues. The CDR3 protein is CASSEVRTRETQYF. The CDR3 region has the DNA TGTGCCAGCAGTGAAGTACGGACTCGGGAGACCCAGTACTTC.

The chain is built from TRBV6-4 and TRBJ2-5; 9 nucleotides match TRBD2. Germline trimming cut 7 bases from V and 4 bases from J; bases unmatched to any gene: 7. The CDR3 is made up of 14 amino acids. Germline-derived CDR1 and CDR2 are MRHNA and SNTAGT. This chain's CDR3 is CASTLAGVVETQYF. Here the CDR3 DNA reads TGTGCCAGCACCTTAGCGGGAGTCGTAGAGACCCAGTACTTC.

CDR3 nucleotide sequence: TGTGCCAGCAGCACCGGGACAGGGATCTACGAGCAGTACTTC. Translating it yields CASSTGTGIYEQYF. The gene calls are TRBV5-4 and TRBJ2-7; TRBD1 matches at 9 bases. After removal of 4 bases from V and 3 bases from J, the junction contained 5 bases not matched to a gene. Germline lookup yields CDR1 SGHNT and CDR2 YYREEE (reference sequence). The CDR3 covers 14 residues.

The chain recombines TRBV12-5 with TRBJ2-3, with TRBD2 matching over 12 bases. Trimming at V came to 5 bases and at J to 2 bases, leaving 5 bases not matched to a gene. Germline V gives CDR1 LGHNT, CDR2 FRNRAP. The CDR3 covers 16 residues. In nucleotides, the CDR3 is TGTGCTAGTGGTCCCCGGACTAGCGGGGCCACAGATACGCAGTATTTT. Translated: CASGPRTSGATDTQYF.

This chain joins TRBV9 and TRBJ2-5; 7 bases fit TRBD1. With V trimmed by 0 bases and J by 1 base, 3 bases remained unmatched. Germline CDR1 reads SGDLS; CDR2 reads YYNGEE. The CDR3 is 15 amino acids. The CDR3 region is CASSVAGTAQETQYF. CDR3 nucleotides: TGTGCCAGCAGCGTAGCTGGGACAGCCCAAGAGACCCAGTACTTC.

The CDR3 DNA reads TGCAGCGTTGAAGGGTTGGGCAGCATCTATGGCTACACCTTC. Translation: CSVEGLGSIYGYTF. V gene TRBV29-1 combines with J gene TRBJ1-2; D is undetermined. Germline CDR1 reads SQVTM; CDR2 reads ANQGSEA. The V and J ends lost 1 base and 4 bases respectively, with 13 bases between them. This CDR3 is 14 amino acids long.

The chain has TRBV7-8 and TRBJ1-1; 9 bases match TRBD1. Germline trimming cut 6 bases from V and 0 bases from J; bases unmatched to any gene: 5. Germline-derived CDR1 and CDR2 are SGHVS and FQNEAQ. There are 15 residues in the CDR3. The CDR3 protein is CASRGQGSMNTEAFF. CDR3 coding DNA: TGTGCCAGCAGAGGACAGGGGTCCATGAACACTGAAGCTTTCTTT.

This chain's CDR3 is CASSLAGGITGELFF. CDR3 coding DNA: TGCGCCAGCAGCCTAGCGGGAGGAATCACCGGGGAGCTGTTTTTT. This chain links TRBV5-1 with TRBJ2-2, with TRBD2 matching 11 bases. CDR1 is SGHRS, CDR2 YFSETQ, per germline. This CDR3 is built from 15 residues. J lost 4 bases, V lost 4 bases, and 3 bases had no gene match.

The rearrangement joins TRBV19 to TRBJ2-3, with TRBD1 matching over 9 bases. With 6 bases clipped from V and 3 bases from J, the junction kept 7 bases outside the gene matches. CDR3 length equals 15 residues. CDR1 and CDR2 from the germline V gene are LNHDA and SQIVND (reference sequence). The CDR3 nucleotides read TGTGCCAGTAGCACCCCCGGGACAGGGACAGATACGCAGTATTTT. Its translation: CASSTPGTGTDTQYF.

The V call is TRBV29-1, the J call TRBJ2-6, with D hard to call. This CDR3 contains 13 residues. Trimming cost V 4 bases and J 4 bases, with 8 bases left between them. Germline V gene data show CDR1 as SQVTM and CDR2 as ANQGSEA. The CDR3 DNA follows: TGCAGCGTTGCCTATGTCGGGGCCAACGTCCTGACTTTC. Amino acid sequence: CSVAYVGANVLTF.

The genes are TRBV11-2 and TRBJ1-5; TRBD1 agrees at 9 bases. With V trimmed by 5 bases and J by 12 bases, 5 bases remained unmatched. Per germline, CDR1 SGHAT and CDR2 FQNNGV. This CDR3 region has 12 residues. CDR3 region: CASSLTGGGQHF. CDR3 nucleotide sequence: TGTGCCAGCAGCCTGACAGGGGGTGGCCAGCATTTT.

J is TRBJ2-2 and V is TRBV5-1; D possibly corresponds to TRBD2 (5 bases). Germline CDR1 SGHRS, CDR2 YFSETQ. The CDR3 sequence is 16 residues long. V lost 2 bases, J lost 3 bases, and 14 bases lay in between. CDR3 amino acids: CASSFTPGSDTGELFF. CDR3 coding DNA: TGCGCCAGCAGCTTCACCCCGGGAAGCGACACCGGGGAGCTGTTTTTT.

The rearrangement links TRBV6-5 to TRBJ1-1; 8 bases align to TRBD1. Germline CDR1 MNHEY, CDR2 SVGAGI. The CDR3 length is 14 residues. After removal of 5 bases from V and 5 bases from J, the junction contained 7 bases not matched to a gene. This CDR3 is CASSPGTGRTEAFF. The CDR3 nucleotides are TGTGCCAGCAGTCCCGGGACAGGTCGGACTGAAGCTTTCTTT.

The chain's CDR3 is CASYRTGGKYF. Written as DNA, the CDR3 is TGTGCCAGTTACCGGACGGGGGGGAAGTACTTC. The chain employs TRBV2 and TRBJ2-4; TRBD2 matches at 8 bases. After removal of 9 bases from V and 14 bases from J, the junction contained 9 bases not matched to a gene. From germline, CDR1 is SNHLY and CDR2 FYNNEI. There are 11 residues in the CDR3.

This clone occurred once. CDR3 sequence reads: CSAGVGAGATDTQYF. For the CDR3, the DNA is TGCAGCGCCGGGGTGGGTGCGGGGGCCACAGATACGCAGTATTTT. The chain has TRBV29-1 and TRBJ2-3; perhaps TRBD2 as D (7 bases). The germline V gene has CDR1 SQVTM and CDR2 ANQGSEA. The CDR3 loop spans 15 amino acids. Trimming took off 7 bases at V and 2 bases at J, with 19 bases between the two ends.